This entry lists 7 T cell receptor beta chains sequenced from one sample in a study of blood T cell repertoires in COVID-19. Data came from immunoSEQ multiplex PCR; TCRdb stores just in-frame clones and leaves some out. The sample includes around 280,000 clones, more than 75% of them seen just once. Specimen: peripheral blood. These receptors all come from a woman in her thirties who had recovered from COVID-19.

The chain uses TRBV5-1 and TRBJ2-7; no firm D call. The CDR3 length is 12 residues. Germline V CDR1 and CDR2: SGHRS, YFSETQ. The V end lost 2 bases, the J end lost 5 bases, and 8 bases lay between the germline ends. CDR3 coding DNA: TGCGCCAGCAGCTTAACGCGGCACGAGCAGTACTTC. Translated: CASSLTRHEQYF.

The CDR3 loop is CASSPGPLRAYNEQFF. The CDR3 region has the DNA TGTGCCAGCAGCCCGGGTCCACTCAGGGCCTACAATGAGCAGTTCTTC. V gene TRBV7-3 combines with J gene TRBJ2-1, with D perhaps TRBD1 (5 bases). The V and J ends lost 5 bases and 2 bases respectively, with 16 bases between them. Germline V CDR1 and CDR2: SGHTA, FQGTGA. This CDR3 has 16 amino acids.

This clone appeared a few times. J is TRBJ1-6 and V is TRBV4-1; D is uncertain. Trimming removed 4 bases from V and 11 bases from J, with 12 bases in between. Germline CDR1 is MGHRA and CDR2 is YSYEKL. This CDR3 contains 13 residues. This chain's CDR3 is CASSLLFGTPLHF. The CDR3 bases are TGCGCCAGCAGCCTCCTTTTCGGGACACCCCTCCACTTT.

The chain uses TRBV2 and TRBJ2-7; 13 bases map to TRBD2. After removal of 3 bases from V and 4 bases from J, the junction contained 3 bases not matched to a gene. Germline loops: CDR1 SNHLY, CDR2 FYNNEI. The CDR3 covers 15 residues. CDR3 residues: CASSETSGGLYEQYF. The CDR3 DNA is TGTGCCAGCAGTGAGACTAGCGGGGGGCTTTACGAGCAGTACTTC.

This chain connects TRBV7-2 to TRBJ2-2, with 9 positions matching TRBD1. Losses at the gene ends were 5 bases for V and 1 base for J; bases not matched to a gene: 5. The CDR3 sequence is 16 residues long. CDR1 is SGHTA, CDR2 FQGNSA, per germline. For the CDR3, the DNA is TGTGCCAGCAGCCCCACAGGGGGCAAGAACACCGGGGAGCTGTTTTTT. Protein product: CASSPTGGKNTGELFF.

V and J are TRBV6-6 and TRBJ1-1; TRBD1 aligns across 9 bases. CDR3 length equals 13 residues. The trim removed 5 bases at V and 9 bases at J, leaving 7 bases unmatched. Germline loops: CDR1 MNHNY, CDR2 SVGAGI (reference sequence). The CDR3 sequence: CASSEPGQGKAFF. The CDR3 bases are TGTGCCAGCAGTGAGCCGGGACAGGGTAAAGCTTTCTTT.

This clone appeared once. This chain joins TRBV6-5 and TRBJ2-1; maybe TRBD1 (6 bases). The germline V gene encodes CDR1 MNHEY and CDR2 SVGAGI. The CDR3 consists of 12 residues. Between the trimmed V and J ends, which lost 6 bases and 8 bases, there was a span of 11 bases. The CDR3 DNA follows: TGTGCCAGCAGCATAACAGGGTATGAGCAGTTCTTC. Residues: CASSITGYEQFF.